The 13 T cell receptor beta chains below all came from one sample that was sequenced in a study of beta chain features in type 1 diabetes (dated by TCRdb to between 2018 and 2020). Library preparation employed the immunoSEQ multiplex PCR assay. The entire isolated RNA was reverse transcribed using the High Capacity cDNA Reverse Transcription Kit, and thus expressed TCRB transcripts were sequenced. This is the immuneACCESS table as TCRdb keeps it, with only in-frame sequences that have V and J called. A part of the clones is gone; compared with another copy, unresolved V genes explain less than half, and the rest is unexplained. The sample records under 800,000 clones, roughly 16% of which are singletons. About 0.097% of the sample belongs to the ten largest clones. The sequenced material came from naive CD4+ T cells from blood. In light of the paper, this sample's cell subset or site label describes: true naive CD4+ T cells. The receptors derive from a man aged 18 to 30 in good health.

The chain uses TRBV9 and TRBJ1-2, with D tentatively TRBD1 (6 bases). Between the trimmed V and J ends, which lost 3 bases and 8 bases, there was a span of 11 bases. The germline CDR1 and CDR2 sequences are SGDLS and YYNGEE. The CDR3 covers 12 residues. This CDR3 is CASSAGHLGYTF. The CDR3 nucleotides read TGTGCCAGCAGCGCGGGACACCTAGGCTACACCTTC.

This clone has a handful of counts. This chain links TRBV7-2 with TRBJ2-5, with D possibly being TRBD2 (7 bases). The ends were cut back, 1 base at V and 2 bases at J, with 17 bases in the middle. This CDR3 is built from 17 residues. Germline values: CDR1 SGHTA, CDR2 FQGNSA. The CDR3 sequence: CASSLGPGGLGQETQYF. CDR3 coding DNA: TGTGCCAGCAGCTTAGGTCCGGGGGGCCTGGGGCAAGAGACCCAGTACTTC.

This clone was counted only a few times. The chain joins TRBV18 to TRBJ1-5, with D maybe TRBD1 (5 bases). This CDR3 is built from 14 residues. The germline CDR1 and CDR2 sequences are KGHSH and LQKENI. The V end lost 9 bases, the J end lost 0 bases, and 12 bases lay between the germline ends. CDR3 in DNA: TGTGCCAGTCGGAGGGGATTTAGCAATCAGCCCCAGCATTTT. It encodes CASRRGFSNQPQHF.

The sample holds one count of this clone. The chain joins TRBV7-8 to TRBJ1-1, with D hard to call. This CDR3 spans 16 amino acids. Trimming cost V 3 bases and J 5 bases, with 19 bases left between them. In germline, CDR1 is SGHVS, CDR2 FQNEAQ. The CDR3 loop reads CASSFYTPRRGTEAFF. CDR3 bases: TGTGCCAGCAGCTTCTATACGCCCCGGCGAGGGACTGAAGCTTTCTTT.

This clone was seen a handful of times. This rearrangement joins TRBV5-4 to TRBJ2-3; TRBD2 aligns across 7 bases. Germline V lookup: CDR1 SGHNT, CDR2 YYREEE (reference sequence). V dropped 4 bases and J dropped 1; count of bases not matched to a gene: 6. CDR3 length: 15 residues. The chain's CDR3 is CASSPSGGRTDTQYF. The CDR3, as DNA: TGTGCCAGCAGCCCTTCGGGGGGACGCACAGATACGCAGTATTTT.

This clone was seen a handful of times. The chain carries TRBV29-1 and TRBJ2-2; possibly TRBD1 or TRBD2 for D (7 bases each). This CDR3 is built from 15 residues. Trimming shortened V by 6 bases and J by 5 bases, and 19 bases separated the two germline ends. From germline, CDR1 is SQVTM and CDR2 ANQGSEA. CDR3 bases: TGCAGCGTCTGGTGGGGGAGGGGGCAAACCGGGGAGCTGTTTTTT. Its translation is CSVWWGRGQTGELFF.

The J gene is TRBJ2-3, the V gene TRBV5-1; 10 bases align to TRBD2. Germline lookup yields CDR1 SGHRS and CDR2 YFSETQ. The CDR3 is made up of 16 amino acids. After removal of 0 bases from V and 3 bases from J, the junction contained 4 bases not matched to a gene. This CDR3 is CASSLVLAGMTDTQYF. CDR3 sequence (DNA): TGCGCCAGCAGCTTGGTACTAGCGGGAATGACAGATACGCAGTATTTT.

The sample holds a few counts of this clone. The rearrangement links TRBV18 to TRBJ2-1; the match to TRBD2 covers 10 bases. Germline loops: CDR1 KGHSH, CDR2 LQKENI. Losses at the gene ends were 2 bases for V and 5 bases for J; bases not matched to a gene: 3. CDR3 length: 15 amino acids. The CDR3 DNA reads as TGTGCCAGCTCACCAAGGACTAGCGGTGACAATGAGCAGTTCTTC. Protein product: CASSPRTSGDNEQFF.

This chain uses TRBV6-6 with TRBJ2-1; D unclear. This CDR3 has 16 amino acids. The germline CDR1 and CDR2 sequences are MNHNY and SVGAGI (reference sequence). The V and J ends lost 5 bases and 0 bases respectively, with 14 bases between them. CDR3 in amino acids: CASSHLAVFSYNEQFF. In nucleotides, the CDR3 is TGTGCCAGCAGTCATCTTGCGGTTTTCTCCTACAATGAGCAGTTCTTC.

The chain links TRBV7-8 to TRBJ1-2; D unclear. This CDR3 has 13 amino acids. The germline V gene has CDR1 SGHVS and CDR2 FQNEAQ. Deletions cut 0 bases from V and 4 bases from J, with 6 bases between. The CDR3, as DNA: TGTGCCAGCAGCTTAGCCGACCGCTATGGCTACACCTTC. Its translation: CASSLADRYGYTF.

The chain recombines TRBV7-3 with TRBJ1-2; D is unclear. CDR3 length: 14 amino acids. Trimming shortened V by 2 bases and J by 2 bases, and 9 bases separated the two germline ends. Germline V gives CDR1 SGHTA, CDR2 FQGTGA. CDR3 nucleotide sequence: TGTGCCAGCAGCTTAGTGCCGGGAAACTATGGCTACACCTTC. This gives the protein CASSLVPGNYGYTF. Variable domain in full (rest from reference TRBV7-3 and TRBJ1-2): GAGVSQTPSNKVTEKGKYVELRCDPISGHTALYWYRQSLGQGPEFLIYFQGTGAADDSGLPNDRFFAVRPEGSVSTLKIQRTERGDSAVYLCASSLVPGNYGYTFGSGTRLTVV.

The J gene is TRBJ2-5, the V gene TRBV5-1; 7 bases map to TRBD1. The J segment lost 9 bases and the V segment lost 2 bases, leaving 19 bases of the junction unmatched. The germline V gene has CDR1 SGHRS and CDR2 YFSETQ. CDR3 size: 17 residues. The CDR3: CASSFRDRTRYTSPQYF. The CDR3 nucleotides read TGCGCCAGCAGCTTCCGGGACAGAACCCGTTACACATCACCCCAGTACTTC.

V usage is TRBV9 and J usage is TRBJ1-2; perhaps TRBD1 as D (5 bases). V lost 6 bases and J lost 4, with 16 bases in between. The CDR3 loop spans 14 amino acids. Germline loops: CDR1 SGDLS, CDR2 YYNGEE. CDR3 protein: CASNRWNTSYGYTF. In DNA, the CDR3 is TGTGCCAGCAACAGGTGGAATACCAGCTATGGCTACACCTTC.